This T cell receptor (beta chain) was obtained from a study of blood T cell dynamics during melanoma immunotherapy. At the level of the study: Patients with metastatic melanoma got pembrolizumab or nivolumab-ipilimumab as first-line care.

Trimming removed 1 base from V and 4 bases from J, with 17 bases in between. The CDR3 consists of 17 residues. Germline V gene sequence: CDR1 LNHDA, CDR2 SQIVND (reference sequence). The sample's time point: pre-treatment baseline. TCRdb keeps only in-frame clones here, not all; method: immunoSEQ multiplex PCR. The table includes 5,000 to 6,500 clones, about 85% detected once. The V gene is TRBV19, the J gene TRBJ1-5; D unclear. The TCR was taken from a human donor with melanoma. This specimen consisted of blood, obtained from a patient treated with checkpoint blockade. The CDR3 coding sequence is TGTGCCAGTAGTATAGTCCGGCCGGCGGGGAAGAATCAGCCCCAGCATTTT. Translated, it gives CASSIVRPAGKNQPQHF.